This record looks at one TCR beta chain sequence and its context. Its antigen is not identified. These data come from a study of cytomegalovirus exposure and HLA in healthy donors. From germline, CDR1 is SNHLY and CDR2 FYNNEI. The CDR3 length is 14 residues. Trimming pared 3 bases from V and 11 bases from J, leaving 17 bases between. The PCR made use of 60 Vbeta and 13 Jbeta primers. Profiling relied on immunoSEQ multiplex PCR, and the TCRdb table lists in-frame clones only, not all of them. This table holds under 250,000 clones, more than 75% found once. Whole-study findings and limits: Rarity held for most TCR sequences, but there were some public TCRs that occurred in many donors. TCR beta sequences reportedly predicted most subjects' HLA-A and HLA-B alleles accurately. Later analysis identified several of the most significant clusters that appeared linked to common viral pathogens.

The chain joins TRBV2 to TRBJ1-5; D may be TRBD1 (6 bases). Specimen: PBMCs. The TCR originated in a woman between 40 and 50 years old in good health and CMV-seronegative. CDR3 in amino acids: CASSETGPPQAQHF. The CDR3 bases are TGTGCCAGCAGTGAGACAGGCCCTCCACAGGCCCAGCATTTT.